This entry lists 22 T cell receptor beta chains sequenced from one sample in a study of T cell repertoires in cytomegalovirus infection. Via MiXCR, TCRdb re-called the reads, giving one row per CDR3 protein. The table lists 400,000 to 550,000 distinct CDR3 sequences, approximately 11% of them singletons. Sequenced material: PBMCs. These receptor sequences come from a human donor in good health (CMV status not recorded). Some clones in this sample may be carry-over from other donors' samples.

The J gene is TRBJ1-6, the V gene TRBV20-1; D gene unclear. V shed 5 bases and J shed 3 bases, with 14 bases lying between them. The CDR3 loop spans 15 amino acids. Germline lookup yields CDR1 DFQATT and CDR2 SNEGSKA (reference sequence). The CDR3 spells CSARYAGSYNSPLHF. In DNA, the CDR3 is TGCAGTGCTCGATACGCGGGGAGCTATAATTCACCCCTCCACTTT.

This clonotype was detected ten times or more. The chain couples TRBV29-1 to TRBJ1-2, with TRBD1 matching over 8 bases. There are 14 residues in the CDR3. CDR1 is SQVTM, CDR2 ANQGSEA, per germline. V dropped 2 bases and J dropped 4; count of bases not matched to a gene: 6. As DNA, the CDR3 is TGCAGCGTTGAATCAGGGGGCCTCGGCTATGGCTACACCTTC. Residues: CSVESGGLGYGYTF.

V usage is TRBV12-5 and J usage is TRBJ2-1; 12 nucleotides agree with TRBD2. Germline V gives CDR1 LGHNT, CDR2 FRNRAP. V shed 5 bases and J 2 bases; nucleotides not matched to a gene: 7. The length of the CDR3 is 17 residues. The CDR3: CASGLGLAGTTYNEQFF. Written as DNA, the CDR3 is TGTGCTAGTGGTCTCGGACTAGCGGGGACGACCTACAATGAGCAGTTCTTC.

This clonotype was observed many times. The J gene is TRBJ2-5, the V gene TRBV7-8, with 9 bases fitting TRBD2. From germline, CDR1 is SGHVS and CDR2 FQNEAQ. With 2 bases clipped from V and 1 base from J, the junction kept 5 bases outside the gene matches. The CDR3 loop spans 16 amino acids. This CDR3 reads CASSLTLAGLQETQYF. CDR3 sequence (DNA): TGTGCCAGCAGCTTAACCCTAGCGGGACTCCAAGAGACCCAGTACTTC. The variable domain in full, with the rest retrieved from reference TRBV7-8 and TRBJ2-5, is GAGVSQSPRYKVAKRGQDVALRCDPISGHVSLFWYQQALGQGPEFLTYFQNEAQLDKSGLPSDRFFAERPEGSVSTLKIQRTQQEDSAVYLCASSLTLAGLQETQYFGPGTRLLVL.

Of note for this clonotype: It may be a read error: a sequence one base away is much more abundant. V usage is TRBV29-1 and J usage is TRBJ1-5, with D maybe TRBD1 (5 bases). The CDR3 is 13 residues long. Germline V gene data show CDR1 as SQVTM and CDR2 as ANQGSEA. CDR3 coding DNA: TGCGGCGTCGCCCTGGCAGGGAATCAGCCCCAGCATTTT. Its protein is CGVALAGNQPQHF. Full variable domain (outside the CDR3, taken from reference TRBV29-1 and TRBJ1-5): SAVISQKPSRDICQRGTSLTIQCQVDSQVTMMFWYRQQPGQSLTLIATANQGSEATYESGFVIDKFPISRPNLTFSTLTVSNMSPEDSSIYLCGVALAGNQPQHFGDGTRLSIL.

This clonotype was detected a few times. The CDR3 loop reads CASSFSSNEQFF. The CDR3 DNA reads TGTGCCAGCAGCTTTAGTTCCAATGAGCAGTTCTTC. The V call is TRBV7-9, the J call TRBJ2-1; D is uncertain. Germline loops: CDR1 SEHNR, CDR2 FQNEAQ (reference sequence). V lost 3 bases and J lost 6, with 6 bases in between. This CDR3 is built from 12 residues.

This clonotype was counted ten times or more. The chain joins TRBV11-1 to TRBJ2-7, with 8 nucleotides matching TRBD1. The junction had 3 bases not matched to a gene; V was cut back by 5 bases and J by 0 bases. Germline lookup yields CDR1 SGHAT and CDR2 FQDESV (reference sequence). This CDR3 region has 14 residues. The CDR3 loop reads CASSAGQDSYEQYF. CDR3 nucleotide sequence: TGTGCCAGCAGCGCGGGACAGGACTCCTACGAGCAGTACTTC. The variable domain in full, with the rest retrieved from reference TRBV11-1 and TRBJ2-7, is EAEVAQSPRYKITEKSQAVAFWCDPISGHATLYWYRQILGQGPELLVQFQDESVVDDSQLPKDRFSAERLKGVDSTLKIQPAELGDSAMYLCASSAGQDSYEQYFGPGTRLTVT.

The table lists this clonotype with many counts. The chain is built from TRBV5-1 and TRBJ1-4, with D possibly TRBD1 on 5 matching bases. CDR3 length: 14 amino acids. Germline V lookup: CDR1 SGHRS, CDR2 YFSETQ. Trimming removed 6 bases at V and 4 bases at J, with 13 bases between. As DNA, the CDR3 is TGCGCCAGCAAATCCGAGGGGATTAATGAAAAACTGTTTTTT. Protein sequence: CASKSEGINEKLFF.

There are many counts of this clonotype. V and J are TRBV20-1 and TRBJ2-5; 10 nucleotides agree with TRBD2. This CDR3 spans 16 amino acids. CDR1 and CDR2 from the germline V gene are DFQATT and SNEGSKA (reference sequence). V trimming: 0 bases; J trimming: 4 bases; junction bases outside the gene matches: 8. CDR3 coding DNA: TGCAGTGCTAGAGAGTCCCTAGCGGGGGCCGGAGAGACCCAGTACTTC. The encoded protein is CSARESLAGAGETQYF.

Many counts were recorded for this clonotype. The CDR3 here is CAYQGQGGSPLHF. For the CDR3, the DNA is TGTGCCTACCAGGGACAGGGTGGGTCACCCCTCCACTTT. The V and J genes are TRBV6-1 and TRBJ1-6; 9 bases are a match to TRBD1. The ends lost 11 bases at V and 10 bases at J; junction bases unmatched: 9. The germline CDR1 and CDR2 sequences are MNHNS and SASEGT. The CDR3 covers 13 residues.

This clonotype was detected only a few times. This chain links TRBV2 with TRBJ2-2; D tentatively fits TRBD1 or TRBD2 (5 bases each). V lost 3 bases to trimming and J lost 7 bases, with 6 bases between them. This CDR3 region has 12 residues. Germline assignment: CDR1 SNHLY and CDR2 FYNNEI. This CDR3 reads CASSERGGELFF. The CDR3 DNA reads as TGTGCCAGCAGTGAGAGGGGCGGGGAGCTGTTTTTT.

The rearrangement links TRBV9 to TRBJ1-2; 9 bases line up with TRBD1. The germline V gene has CDR1 SGDLS and CDR2 YYNGEE. The V segment lost 2 bases and the J segment 1 base; nucleotides outside the gene matches: 3. The CDR3 runs to 15 residues. CDR3 protein: CASSVRDRDNYGYTF. CDR3 DNA: TGTGCCAGCAGCGTCCGGGACAGGGATAACTATGGCTACACCTTC.

This clonotype occurred many times. V usage is TRBV7-9 and J usage is TRBJ2-7, with 8 positions matching TRBD1. CDR1 and CDR2 (germline): SEHNR, FQNEAQ (reference sequence). The CDR3 runs to 14 residues. V lost 1 base to trimming and J lost 6 bases; unmatched junction nucleotides: 5. This CDR3 reads CASSLGSGGLEQYF. The DNA of the CDR3 is TGTGCCAGCAGCTTAGGATCAGGGGGCCTCGAGCAGTACTTC.

This clonotype was recorded many times. This chain connects TRBV12-3 or TRBV12-4 to TRBJ1-4; 8 nucleotides line up with TRBD1. The CDR3 runs 13 residues. The ends lost 6 bases at V and 11 bases at J; junction bases unmatched: 8. CDR3 region: CASRTGQGRKLFF. The CDR3 DNA reads TGTGCCAGCAGGACTGGACAGGGCCGCAAACTGTTTTTT.

V gene TRBV19 combines with J gene TRBJ2-3; a weak D match, TRBD1 (5 bases). V lost 2 bases and J lost 3, with 12 bases in between. The germline V gene has CDR1 LNHDA and CDR2 SQIVND (reference sequence). The CDR3 sequence is 15 residues long. CDR3 region: CASSILGVRTDTQYF. Here the CDR3 DNA reads TGTGCCAGTAGTATACTAGGGGTTAGAACAGATACGCAGTATTTT.

There are many counts of this clonotype. This chain joins TRBV19 and TRBJ1-1; weak D call: TRBD1 (5 bases). The V gene lost 3 bases and the J gene lost 5 bases, with 19 bases spanning the gap. CDR3 length: 16 amino acids. Looked up from germline, CDR1 is LNHDA and CDR2 is SQIVND (reference sequence). Written as DNA, the CDR3 is TGTGCCAGTAGTATCCTCTCGACAGCGGGGGGAACTGAAGCTTTCTTT. Encoded protein: CASSILSTAGGTEAFF. Complete variable domain (other parts from reference TRBV19 and TRBJ1-1): DGGITQSPKYLFRKEGQNVTLSCEQNLNHDAMYWYRQDPGQGLRLIYYSQIVNDFQKGDIAEGYSVSREKKESFPLTVTSAQKNPTAFYLCASSILSTAGGTEAFFGQGTRLTVV.

This CDR3 reads CSAQDRGSNTEAFF. CDR3 sequence (DNA): TGCAGTGCTCAGGACAGGGGATCGAACACTGAAGCTTTCTTT. This chain connects TRBV20-1 to TRBJ1-1; 9 bases match TRBD1. Unmatched junction bases numbered 5, after V lost 5 bases and J lost 1 base. The germline V gene encodes CDR1 DFQATT and CDR2 SNEGSKA (reference sequence). The CDR3 is 14 amino acids.

The chain has TRBV2 and TRBJ1-3; D gene ambiguous. This CDR3 comprises 15 residues. With 1 base removed from V and 0 bases from J, the gap between germline ends came to 7 bases. CDR1 and CDR2 (germline): SNHLY, FYNNEI. DNA of the CDR3: TGTGCCAGCAGTGAAGTGGCGGTCTCTGGAAACACCATATATTTT. The encoded protein is CASSEVAVSGNTIYF.

This clonotype was seen ten or more times. This chain joins TRBV7-8 and TRBJ2-2; 10 bases match TRBD1. Germline loops: CDR1 SGHVS, CDR2 FQNEAQ. With 6 bases clipped from V and 6 bases from J, the junction kept 4 bases outside the gene matches. The CDR3 spans 14 residues. CDR3 protein: CASSQGTGAGELFF. For the CDR3, the DNA is TGTGCCAGCAGTCAAGGGACAGGGGCCGGGGAGCTGTTTTTT. Full variable domain (rest looked up from reference TRBV7-8 and TRBJ2-2): GAGVSQSPRYKVAKRGQDVALRCDPISGHVSLFWYQQALGQGPEFLTYFQNEAQLDKSGLPSDRFFAERPEGSVSTLKIQRTQQEDSAVYLCASSQGTGAGELFFGEGSRLTVL.

This clonotype was seen many times. The chain joins TRBV7-6 to TRBJ2-3; TRBD1 is a possible D gene (6 bases). Germline assignment: CDR1 SGHVS and CDR2 FNYEAQ. The CDR3 extends over 15 amino acids. V was pared by 5 bases and J by 6 bases, with 18 bases between. CDR3 in DNA: TGTGCCAGCAGCCAGGAAATGGGGGCAGAGGATACGCAGTATTTT. This encodes CASSQEMGAEDTQYF.

This clonotype was seen ten or more times. The V gene is TRBV11-2, the J gene TRBJ2-7; D gene ambiguous. This CDR3 comprises 15 residues. The ends were cut back, 3 bases at V and 3 bases at J, with 15 bases in the middle. Germline V CDR1 and CDR2: SGHAT, FQNNGV. The CDR3 region has the DNA TGTGCCAGCAGCTTGTGGTCCTCTCCCCTCTACGAGCAGTACTTC. It encodes CASSLWSSPLYEQYF.

The chain recombines TRBV2 with TRBJ2-4, with 14 bases that match TRBD2. V was pared by 8 bases and J by 0 bases, with 6 bases of the junction left unmatched. Germline CDR1 and CDR2: SNHLY and FYNNEI. CDR3 length equals 17 residues. The CDR3 region is CASDSGLAGEAKNIQYF. The CDR3 region has the DNA TGTGCCAGCGATTCGGGACTAGCGGGAGAAGCCAAAAACATTCAGTACTTC.